This is a list of T cell receptor beta chains from one sample in a study of shared clonotypes between healthy human individuals. Clones were read by immunoSEQ multiplex PCR, and TCRdb kept only the in-frame ones, dropping some. The sample holds millions of clones; approximately 94% are singletons and the top ten take 1% to 1.3%. The sequencing sample was made of naive CD8+ T cells sorted from blood. Every receptor here comes from a man aged 18 to 35 in good health. Each CDR3 is given with its conserved first and last residue. A D gene is named only where the DNA matches it firmly. A clone size is listed for some rows: how often the clone was seen (once, few, many), or a class if it is expanded.

D: -
size: -
J: TRBJ2-3
V: TRBV6-7
CDR3: CYSGSRADTQYF
DNA: TGTTACTCAGGTTCTAGGGCGGATACGCAGTATTTT

D: TRBD1
size: few
J: TRBJ2-7
V: TRBV5-6
CDR3: CASSPQGSTYEQYF
DNA: TGTGCCAGCAGCCCACAGGGGTCCACCTACGAGCAGTACTTC

D: TRBD1
size: -
J: TRBJ1-5
V: TRBV19
CDR3: CASRIQGAWSNQPQHF
DNA: TGTGCCAGTAGGATACAGGGGGCTTGGAGCAATCAGCCCCAGCATTTT

D: TRBD1
size: -
J: TRBJ2-5
V: TRBV5-1
CDR3: CASSTGQTFYQETQYF
DNA: TGCGCCAGCAGCACGGGACAGACCTTTTACCAAGAGACCCAGTACTTC

D: -
size: -
J: TRBJ1-1
V: TRBV5-1
CDR3: CASSLYYPGADEAFF
DNA: TGCGCCAGCAGCTTGTATTATCCGGGGGCTGATGAAGCTTTCTTT

D: -
size: -
J: TRBJ1-2
V: TRBV7-8
CDR3: CASSLVTDNYGYTF
DNA: TGTGCCAGCAGCTTAGTGACCGATAACTATGGCTACACCTTC

D: -
size: -
J: TRBJ2-7
V: TRBV19
CDR3: CAVSSGLGHYEQYF
DNA: TGTGCCGTATCATCAGGGTTAGGGCATTACGAGCAGTACTTC

D: TRBD1
size: -
J: TRBJ1-2
V: TRBV27
CDR3: CASSPSTGEKNYGYTF
DNA: TGTGCCAGCAGTCCGTCGACAGGGGAAAAAAACTATGGCTACACCTTC

D: -
size: -
J: TRBJ2-7
V: TRBV5-6
CDR3: CASSPDVGLPSSYEQYF
DNA: TGTGCCAGCAGCCCCGACGTGGGCCTTCCCTCCTCCTACGAGCAGTACTTC

D: TRBD2
size: -
J: TRBJ2-2
V: TRBV7-9
CDR3: CASSLATTSYPGELFF
DNA: TGTGCCAGCAGCTTAGCTACGACTAGCTATCCCGGGGAGCTGTTTTTT

D: -
size: -
J: TRBJ2-7
V: TRBV28
CDR3: CASSLTQGGNEQYF
DNA: TGTGCCAGCAGTTTGACCCAGGGTGGGAACGAGCAGTACTTC

D: -
size: -
J: TRBJ1-2
V: TRBV5-4
CDR3: CASSPAAGDYGYTF
DNA: TGTGCCAGCAGCCCGGCGGCGGGGGACTATGGCTACACCTTC

D: -
size: -
J: TRBJ2-7
V: TRBV27
CDR3: CASRLTSSGSYEQYF
DNA: TGTGCCAGCAGACTCACTAGCTCAGGATCCTACGAGCAGTACTTC

D: -
size: -
J: TRBJ1-6
V: TRBV19
CDR3: CASSSGTFHPLHF
DNA: TGTGCCAGTAGTTCCGGGACTTTCCACCCCCTCCACTTT

D: TRBD2
size: -
J: TRBJ2-3
V: TRBV29-1
CDR3: CSVGLAGLTTSTDTQYF
DNA: TGCAGCGTTGGTCTAGCGGGGTTAACCACTAGCACAGATACGCAGTATTTT

D: -
size: once
J: TRBJ2-2
V: TRBV7-9
CDR3: CASSSWDSNTGELFF
DNA: TGTGCCAGCAGCTCCTGGGATTCGAACACCGGGGAGCTGTTTTTT

D: TRBD1
size: once
J: TRBJ1-2
V: TRBV4-1
CDR3: CASSQVVDRADYGYTF
DNA: TGCGCCAGCAGCCAAGTTGTCGACAGGGCCGACTATGGCTACACCTTC

D: -
size: -
J: TRBJ1-1
V: TRBV4-1
CDR3: CASSRYRDPNTEAFF
DNA: TGCGCCAGCAGCCGGTACAGGGACCCTAACACTGAAGCTTTCTTT

D: -
size: -
J: TRBJ2-7
V: TRBV7-9
CDR3: CASSWTAEEQYF
DNA: TGTGCCAGCAGCTGGACAGCGGAGGAGCAGTACTTC

D: -
size: -
J: TRBJ2-7
V: TRBV2
CDR3: CASTPWGASTYEQYF
DNA: TGTGCCAGCACCCCGTGGGGGGCTAGCACCTACGAGCAGTACTTC

D: -
size: -
J: TRBJ1-4
V: TRBV7-9
CDR3: CASSLRPEEKLFF
DNA: TGTGCCAGCAGCTTACGACCGGAGGAAAAACTGTTTTTT

D: -
size: -
J: TRBJ2-2
V: TRBV7-9
CDR3: CASSLVRGIDTGELFF
DNA: TGTGCCAGCAGCTTAGTACGAGGGATCGACACCGGGGAGCTGTTTTTT

D: -
size: -
J: TRBJ2-4
V: TRBV5-1
CDR3: CASRQSLVKNIQYF
DNA: TGCGCCAGCAGACAAAGCTTGGTCAAAAACATTCAGTACTTC

D: TRBD2
size: -
J: TRBJ2-3
V: TRBV10-1
CDR3: CASRPSTSGRASVNVTQYF
DNA: TGCGCCAGCAGACCATCGACTAGCGGGAGGGCCTCGGTTAATGTTACGCAGTATTTT

D: TRBD2
size: -
J: TRBJ2-7
V: TRBV7-8
CDR3: CASSLVPGLKKAYEQYF
DNA: TGTGCCAGCAGCTTAGTTCCGGGACTAAAAAAAGCCTACGAGCAGTACTTC

D: -
size: -
J: TRBJ1-2
V: TRBV27
CDR3: CASSLSPKDGYTF
DNA: TGTGCCAGCAGTTTATCCCCGAAGGATGGCTACACCTTC

D: TRBD1
size: -
J: TRBJ2-3
V: TRBV5-6
CDR3: CASSLERAGGEYWTDTQYF
DNA: TGTGCCAGCAGCTTGGAACGGGCAGGGGGCGAGTATTGGACAGATACGCAGTATTTT

D: -
size: -
J: TRBJ2-3
V: TRBV5-1
CDR3: CASHSGVGGSDTQYF
DNA: TGCGCCAGTCATTCGGGCGTAGGGGGGTCAGATACGCAGTATTTT

D: -
size: -
J: TRBJ1-2
V: TRBV2
CDR3: CASSTKTAFYGYTF
DNA: TGTGCCAGCAGTACAAAGACAGCCTTCTATGGCTACACCTTC

D: -
size: -
J: TRBJ1-5
V: TRBV19
CDR3: CASSIEDNLRNQPQHF
DNA: TGTGCCAGTAGTATAGAGGACAATCTAAGGAATCAGCCCCAGCATTTT

D: -
size: -
J: TRBJ1-1
V: TRBV6-5
CDR3: CASSEGGEGTEAFF
DNA: TGTGCCAGCAGTGAAGGCGGGGAGGGCACTGAAGCTTTCTTT

D: TRBD1
size: once
J: TRBJ2-7
V: TRBV29-1
CDR3: CSVVAGTGAYEQYF
DNA: TGCAGCGTAGTGGCCGGGACAGGGGCCTACGAGCAGTACTTC

D: -
size: once
J: TRBJ1-1
V: TRBV6-1
CDR3: CASSGWVGIMNTEAFF
DNA: TGTGCCAGCAGTGGATGGGTTGGCATCATGAACACTGAAGCTTTCTTT

D: TRBD1
size: -
J: TRBJ1-4
V: TRBV28
CDR3: CASSLRDRDEKLFF
DNA: TGTGCCAGCAGTTTAAGGGACAGGGATGAAAAACTGTTTTTT

D: TRBD1
size: few
J: TRBJ2-7
V: TRBV29-1
CDR3: CSGRTGTSYEQYF
DNA: TGCAGCGGCCGGACAGGGACATCCTACGAGCAGTACTTC

D: -
size: -
J: TRBJ1-5
V: TRBV30
CDR3: CAWSVTEEENQPQHF
DNA: TGTGCCTGGAGTGTAACGGAGGAGGAAAATCAGCCCCAGCATTTT

D: TRBD1
size: -
J: TRBJ2-7
V: TRBV4-2
CDR3: CASSQSDREDYEQYF
DNA: TGTGCCAGCAGCCAGTCGGACAGGGAAGACTACGAGCAGTACTTC

D: -
size: -
J: TRBJ1-4
V: TRBV28
CDR3: CASSPRPLSEKLFF
DNA: TGTGCCAGCAGTCCCCGCCCCCTAAGTGAAAAACTGTTTTTT

D: TRBD1
size: -
J: TRBJ1-2
V: TRBV6-1
CDR3: CASRGRGQGDGYTF
DNA: TGTGCCAGCAGAGGGAGGGGACAGGGTGATGGCTACACCTTC

D: -
size: -
J: TRBJ1-1
V: TRBV6-1
CDR3: CASSEFAGAWSDTEAFF
DNA: TGTGCCAGCAGTGAATTCGCAGGGGCGTGGTCGGACACTGAAGCTTTCTTT

D: -
size: -
J: TRBJ2-7
V: TRBV7-8
CDR3: CASSLGGPTYEQYF
DNA: TGTGCCAGCAGCTTAGGAGGGCCCACCTACGAGCAGTACTTC

D: TRBD1
size: -
J: TRBJ2-5
V: TRBV6-1
CDR3: CASSEEWDRGYQETQYF
DNA: TGTGCCAGCAGTGAAGAGTGGGACAGGGGCTACCAAGAGACCCAGTACTTC

D: TRBD1
size: -
J: TRBJ2-7
V: TRBV7-9
CDR3: CASSLTGTVLEQYF
DNA: TGTGCCAGCAGCTTAACCGGGACAGTCCTCGAGCAGTACTTC

D: TRBD1
size: -
J: TRBJ1-2
V: TRBV4-1
CDR3: CASSQGPGTENGYTF
DNA: TGCGCCAGCAGCCAGGGTCCCGGGACAGAGAATGGCTACACCTTC

D: TRBD2
size: once
J: TRBJ2-5
V: TRBV7-2
CDR3: CASSLGLAGVGVVETQYF
DNA: TGTGCCAGCAGCTTAGGACTAGCGGGAGTGGGGGTCGTAGAGACCCAGTACTTC

D: -
size: -
J: TRBJ1-1
V: TRBV18
CDR3: CASSPEGWGNTEAFF
DNA: TGTGCCAGCTCACCAGAAGGGTGGGGGAACACTGAAGCTTTCTTT

D: -
size: medium-sized
J: TRBJ2-1
V: TRBV9
CDR3: CASSPSTSNEQFF
DNA: TGTGCCAGCAGCCCATCGACCAGCAATGAGCAGTTCTTC